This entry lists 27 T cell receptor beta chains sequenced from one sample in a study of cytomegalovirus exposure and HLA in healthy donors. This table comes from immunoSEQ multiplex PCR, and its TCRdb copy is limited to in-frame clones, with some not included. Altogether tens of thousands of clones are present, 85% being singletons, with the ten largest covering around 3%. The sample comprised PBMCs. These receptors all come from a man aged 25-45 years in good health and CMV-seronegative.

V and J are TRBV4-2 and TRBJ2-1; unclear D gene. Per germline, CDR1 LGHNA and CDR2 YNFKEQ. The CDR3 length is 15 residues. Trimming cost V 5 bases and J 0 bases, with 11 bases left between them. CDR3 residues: CASSGDSSSYNEQFF. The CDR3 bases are TGTGCCAGCAGCGGAGACTCGAGCTCCTACAATGAGCAGTTCTTC.

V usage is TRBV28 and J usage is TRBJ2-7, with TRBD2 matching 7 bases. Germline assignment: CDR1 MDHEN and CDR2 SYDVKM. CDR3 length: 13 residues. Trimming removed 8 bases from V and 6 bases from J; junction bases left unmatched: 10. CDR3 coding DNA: TGTGCCAGCCGTGGGGAGGGGCTTGGCGAGCAGTACTTC. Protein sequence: CASRGEGLGEQYF.

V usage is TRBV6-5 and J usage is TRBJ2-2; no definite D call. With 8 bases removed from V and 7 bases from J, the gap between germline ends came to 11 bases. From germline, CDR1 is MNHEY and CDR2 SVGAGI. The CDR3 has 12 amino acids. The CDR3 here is CASSQYGGELFF. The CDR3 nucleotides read TGTGCCAGCTCTCAGTATGGCGGGGAGCTGTTTTTT.

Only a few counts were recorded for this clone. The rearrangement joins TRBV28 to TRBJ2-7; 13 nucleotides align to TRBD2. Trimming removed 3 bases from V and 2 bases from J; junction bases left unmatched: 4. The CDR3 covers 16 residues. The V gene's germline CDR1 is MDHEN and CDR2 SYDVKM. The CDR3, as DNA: TGTGCCAGCAGTTTCACTAGCGGGAGGGCCCCCTACGAGCAGTACGTC. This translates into CASSFTSGRAPYEQYV.

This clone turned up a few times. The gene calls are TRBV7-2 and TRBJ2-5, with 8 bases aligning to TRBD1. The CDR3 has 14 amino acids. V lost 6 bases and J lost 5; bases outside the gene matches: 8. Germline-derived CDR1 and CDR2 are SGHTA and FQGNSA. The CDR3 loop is CASSWQGAGETQYF. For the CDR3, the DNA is TGTGCCAGCAGTTGGCAGGGGGCTGGGGAGACCCAGTACTTC.

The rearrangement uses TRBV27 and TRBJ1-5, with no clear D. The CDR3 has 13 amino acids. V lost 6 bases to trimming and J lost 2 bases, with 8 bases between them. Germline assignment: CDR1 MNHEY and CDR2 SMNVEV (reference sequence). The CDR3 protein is CASSRRGNQPQHF. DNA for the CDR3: TGTGCCAGCAGCAGGAGGGGCAATCAGCCCCAGCATTTT.

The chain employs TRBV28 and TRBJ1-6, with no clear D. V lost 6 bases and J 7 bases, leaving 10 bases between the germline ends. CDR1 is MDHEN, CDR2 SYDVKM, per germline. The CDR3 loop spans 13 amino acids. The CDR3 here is CASRSAENSPLHF. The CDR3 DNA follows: TGTGCCAGCAGGTCGGCGGAAAATTCACCCCTCCACTTT.

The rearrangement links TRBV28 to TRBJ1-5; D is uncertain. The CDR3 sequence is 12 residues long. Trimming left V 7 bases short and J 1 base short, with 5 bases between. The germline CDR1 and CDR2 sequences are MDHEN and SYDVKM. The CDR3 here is CASKQSNQPQHF. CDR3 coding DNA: TGTGCCAGCAAACAGAGCAATCAGCCCCAGCATTTT.

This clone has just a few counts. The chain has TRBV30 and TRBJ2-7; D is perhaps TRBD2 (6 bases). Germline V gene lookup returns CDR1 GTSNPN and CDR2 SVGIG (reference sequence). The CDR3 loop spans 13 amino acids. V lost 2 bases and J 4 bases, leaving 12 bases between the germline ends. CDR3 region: CAWSLRLDYEQYF. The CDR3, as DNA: TGTGCCTGGAGTCTGAGACTAGATTACGAGCAGTACTTC.

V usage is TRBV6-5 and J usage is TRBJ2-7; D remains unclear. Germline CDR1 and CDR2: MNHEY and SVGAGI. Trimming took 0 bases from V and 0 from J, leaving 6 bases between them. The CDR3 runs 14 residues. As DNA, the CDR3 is TGTGCCAGCAGTTACTCGAGAATCTCCTACGAGCAGTACTTC. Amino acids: CASSYSRISYEQYF.

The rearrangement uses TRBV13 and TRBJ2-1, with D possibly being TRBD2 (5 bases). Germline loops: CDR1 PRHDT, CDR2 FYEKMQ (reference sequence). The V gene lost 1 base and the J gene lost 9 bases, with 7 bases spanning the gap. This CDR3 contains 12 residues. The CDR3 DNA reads TGTGCCAGCAGCTTAGCGGGGTCTGAGCAGTTCTTC. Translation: CASSLAGSEQFF.

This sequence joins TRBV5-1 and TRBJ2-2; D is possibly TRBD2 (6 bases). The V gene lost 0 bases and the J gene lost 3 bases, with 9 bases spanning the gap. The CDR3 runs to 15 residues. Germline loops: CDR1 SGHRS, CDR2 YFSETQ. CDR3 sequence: CASSLDGSDTGELFF. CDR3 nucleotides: TGCGCCAGCAGCTTGGACGGGAGCGACACCGGGGAGCTGTTTTTT.

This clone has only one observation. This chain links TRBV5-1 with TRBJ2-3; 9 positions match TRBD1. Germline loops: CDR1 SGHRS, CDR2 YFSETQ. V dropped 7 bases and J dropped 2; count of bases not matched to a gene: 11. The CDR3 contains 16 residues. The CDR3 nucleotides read TGCGCCAGCTCCCGGACAGGGGAGGGGGCCACAGATACGCAGTATTTT. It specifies CASSRTGEGATDTQYF.

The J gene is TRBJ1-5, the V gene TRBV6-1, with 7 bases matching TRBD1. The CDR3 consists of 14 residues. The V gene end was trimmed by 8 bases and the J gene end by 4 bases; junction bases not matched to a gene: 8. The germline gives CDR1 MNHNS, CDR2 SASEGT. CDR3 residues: CASEYRDRNQPQHF. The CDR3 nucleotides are TGTGCCAGCGAGTACCGGGACAGAAATCAGCCCCAGCATTTT.

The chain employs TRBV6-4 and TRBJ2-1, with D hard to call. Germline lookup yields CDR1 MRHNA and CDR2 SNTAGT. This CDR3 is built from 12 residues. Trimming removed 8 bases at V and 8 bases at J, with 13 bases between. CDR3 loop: CASSQFTHEQFF. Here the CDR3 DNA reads TGTGCCAGCTCTCAGTTCACCCATGAGCAGTTCTTC.

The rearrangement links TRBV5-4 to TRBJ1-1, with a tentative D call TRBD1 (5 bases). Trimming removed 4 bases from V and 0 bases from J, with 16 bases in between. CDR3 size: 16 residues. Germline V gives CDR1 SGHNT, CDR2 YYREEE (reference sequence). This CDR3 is CASSPRDSQMNTEAFF. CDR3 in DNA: TGTGCCAGCAGCCCTCGAGACAGCCAAATGAACACTGAAGCTTTCTTT.

This chain's CDR3 is CASSQGGQTNTEAFF. CDR3 sequence (DNA): TGTGCCAGCAGCCAAGGGGGACAGACAAACACTGAAGCTTTCTTT. The chain has TRBV4-2 and TRBJ1-1; 7 nucleotides align to TRBD1. In germline, CDR1 is LGHNA, CDR2 YNFKEQ. The junction had 4 bases not matched to a gene; V was cut back by 1 base and J by 2 bases. CDR3 length: 15 amino acids.

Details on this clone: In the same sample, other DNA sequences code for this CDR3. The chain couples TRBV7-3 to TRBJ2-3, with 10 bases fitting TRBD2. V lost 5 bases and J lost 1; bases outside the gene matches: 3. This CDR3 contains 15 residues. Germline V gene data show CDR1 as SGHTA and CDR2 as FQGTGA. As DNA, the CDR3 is TGTGCCAGCAGCCCAGGGACTAGCGGCACAGATACGCAGTATTTT. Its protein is CASSPGTSGTDTQYF.

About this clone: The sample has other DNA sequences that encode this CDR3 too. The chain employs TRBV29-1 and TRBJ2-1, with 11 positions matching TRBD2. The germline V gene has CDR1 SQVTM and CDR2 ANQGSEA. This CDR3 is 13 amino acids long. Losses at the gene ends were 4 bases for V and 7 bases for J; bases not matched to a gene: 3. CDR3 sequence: CSVVGLAENEQFF. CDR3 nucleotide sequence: TGCAGCGTTGTGGGACTAGCGGAGAATGAGCAGTTCTTC.

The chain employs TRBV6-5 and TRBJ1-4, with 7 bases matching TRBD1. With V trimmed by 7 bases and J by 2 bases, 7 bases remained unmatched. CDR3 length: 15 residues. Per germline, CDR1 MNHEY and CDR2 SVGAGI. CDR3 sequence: CASNPAGGTNEKLFF. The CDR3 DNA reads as TGTGCCAGCAATCCCGCAGGGGGGACTAATGAAAAACTGTTTTTT.

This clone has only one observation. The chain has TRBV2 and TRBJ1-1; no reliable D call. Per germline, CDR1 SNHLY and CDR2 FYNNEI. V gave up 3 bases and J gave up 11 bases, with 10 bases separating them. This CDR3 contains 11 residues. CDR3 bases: TGTGCCAGCAGTGAGGCAGGAATCGCTTTCTTT. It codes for CASSEAGIAFF.

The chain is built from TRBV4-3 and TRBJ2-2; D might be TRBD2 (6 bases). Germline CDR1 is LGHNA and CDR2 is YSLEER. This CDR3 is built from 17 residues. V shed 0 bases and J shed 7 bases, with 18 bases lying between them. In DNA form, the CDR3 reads TGCGCCAGCAGCCAAGATGGGGAAGCGGGTTACGGCGGGGAGCTGTTTTTT. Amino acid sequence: CASSQDGEAGYGGELFF.

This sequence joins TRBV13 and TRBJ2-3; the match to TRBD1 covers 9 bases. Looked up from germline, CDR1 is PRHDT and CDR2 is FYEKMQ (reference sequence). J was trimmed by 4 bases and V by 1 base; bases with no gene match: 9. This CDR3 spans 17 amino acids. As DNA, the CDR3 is TGTGCCAGCAGCTTAGAAAGACAGGGGGAATCGCCAGATACGCAGTATTTT. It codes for CASSLERQGESPDTQYF. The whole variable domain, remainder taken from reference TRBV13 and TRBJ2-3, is AAGVIQSPRHLIKEKRETATLKCYPIPRHDTVYWYQQGPGQDPQFLISFYEKMQSDKGSIPDRFSAQQFSDYHSELNMSSLELGDSALYFCASSLERQGESPDTQYFGPGTRLTVL.

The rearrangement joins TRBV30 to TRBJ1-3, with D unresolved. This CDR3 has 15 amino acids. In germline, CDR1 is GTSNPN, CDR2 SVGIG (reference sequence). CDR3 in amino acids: CACRTDPHSGNTIYF. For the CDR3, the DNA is TGTGCATGCAGAACAGACCCACACTCTGGAAACACCATATATTTT. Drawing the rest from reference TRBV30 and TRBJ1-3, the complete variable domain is SQTIHQWPATLVQPVGSPLSLECTVEGTSNPNLYWYRQAAGRGLQLLFYSVGIGQISSEVPQNLSASRPQDRQFILSSKKLLLSDSGFYLCACRTDPHSGNTIYFGEGSWLTVV.

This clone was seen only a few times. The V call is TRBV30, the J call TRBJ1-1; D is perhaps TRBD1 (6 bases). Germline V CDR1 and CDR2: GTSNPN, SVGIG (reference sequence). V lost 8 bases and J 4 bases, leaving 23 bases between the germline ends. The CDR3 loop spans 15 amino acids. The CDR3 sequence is CAGGGGSGGGTEAFF. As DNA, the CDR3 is TGTGCCGGGGGGGGAGGGTCGGGAGGGGGCACTGAAGCTTTCTTT.

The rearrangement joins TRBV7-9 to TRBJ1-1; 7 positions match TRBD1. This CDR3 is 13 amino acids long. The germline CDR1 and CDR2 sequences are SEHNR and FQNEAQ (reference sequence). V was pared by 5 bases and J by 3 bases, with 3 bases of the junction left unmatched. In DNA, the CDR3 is TGTGCCAGCAGCCGAGACAGGGACACTGAAGCTTTCTTT. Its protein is CASSRDRDTEAFF. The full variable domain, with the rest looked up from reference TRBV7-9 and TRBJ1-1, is DTGVSQNPRHKITKRGQNVTFRCDPISEHNRLYWYRQTLGQGPEFLTYFQNEAQLEKSRLLSDRFSAERPKGSFSTLEIQRTEQGDSAMYLCASSRDRDTEAFFGQGTRLTVV.

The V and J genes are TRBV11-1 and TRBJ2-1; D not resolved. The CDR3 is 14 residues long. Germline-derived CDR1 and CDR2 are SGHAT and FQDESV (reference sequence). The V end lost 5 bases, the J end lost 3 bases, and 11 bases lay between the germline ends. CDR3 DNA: TGTGCCAGCAGCCCGGAGCCTCACTACAATGAGCAGTTCTTC. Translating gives CASSPEPHYNEQFF.